The next 21 T cell receptor beta chains were all read from a single sample in a study of blood T cells in healthy people across ages. Combining a sample-barcoded 5' primer with a J-beta primer mix, a second PCR ran for roughly 7 to 12 cycles. TCRdb re-analysed the 5' RACE reads in MiXCR, keeping a single row per CDR3 protein. The sample holds approximately 830,000 distinct CDR3 sequences, less than 80% seen once. Sequencing used blood. All receptors derive from a man aged 25-45 years in good health.

The chain links TRBV9 to TRBJ2-7, with 7 bases lining up with TRBD1. This CDR3 comprises 15 residues. V trimming: 4 bases; J trimming: 2 bases; junction bases outside the gene matches: 9. The V gene's germline CDR1 is SGDLS and CDR2 YYNGEE. CDR3 sequence: CASSPQPGQTYEQYF. The CDR3 nucleotides read TGTGCCAGCAGCCCGCAGCCGGGACAGACCTACGAGCAGTACTTC. The variable domain in full, with the rest retrieved from reference TRBV9 and TRBJ2-7, is DSGVTQTPKHLITATGQRVTLRCSPRSGDLSVYWYQQSLDQGLQFLIQYYNGEERAKGNILERFSAQQFPDLHSELNLSSLELGDSALYFCASSPQPGQTYEQYFGPGTRLTVT.

The chain uses TRBV5-5 and TRBJ2-4, with D unresolved. The CDR3 sequence is 13 residues long. Trimming took off 5 bases at V and 0 bases at J, with 6 bases between the two ends. CDR1 is SGHKS, CDR2 YYEKEE, per germline (reference sequence). The CDR3 sequence is CASRVEAKNIQYF. The CDR3 DNA follows: TGTGCCAGCAGGGTAGAAGCCAAAAACATTCAGTACTTC.

V usage is TRBV20-1 and J usage is TRBJ2-5, with D perhaps matching TRBD1 (6 bases). The DNA matches TRBJ2-7 better at its end, which makes the J call doubtful. CDR3 length: 13 residues. Per the germline V gene, CDR1 is DFQATT and CDR2 is SNEGSKA (reference sequence). The CDR3 DNA sequence: TGCAGTGCCACAAACGGACAGACCTACGAGCAGTACTTC. Its translation is CSATNGQTYEQYF.

V is TRBV9 and J is TRBJ2-7; 8 positions match TRBD1. The germline V gene has CDR1 SGDLS and CDR2 YYNGEE. With V trimmed by 0 bases and J by 5 bases, 10 bases remained unmatched. The CDR3 has 16 residues. This CDR3 is CASSVGAGDRIDEQYF. In nucleotides, the CDR3 is TGTGCCAGCAGCGTAGGAGCCGGGGACAGGATAGACGAGCAGTACTTC.

This rearrangement joins TRBV20-1 to TRBJ2-4, with TRBD1 matching over 9 bases. Germline CDR1 is DFQATT and CDR2 is SNEGSKA (reference sequence). V lost 5 bases to trimming and J lost 5 bases; unmatched junction nucleotides: 4. This CDR3 is built from 13 residues. In nucleotides, the CDR3 is TGCAGTGCTCAGACAGGGGGTGAAAACATTCAGTACTTC. This gives the protein CSAQTGGENIQYF.

The chain employs TRBV4-2 and TRBJ2-3, with 8 bases identical to TRBD2. The CDR3 extends over 15 amino acids. V shed 4 bases, J shed 5 bases, and the junction held 8 bases outside the gene matches. Germline loops: CDR1 LGHNA, CDR2 YNFKEQ. The CDR3 loop is CASSLTRGGLDTQYF. For the CDR3, the DNA is TGTGCCAGCAGCCTCACACGGGGGGGCCTAGATACGCAGTATTTT.

This clonotype was observed a handful of times. This rearrangement joins TRBV29-1 to TRBJ2-3; 8 bases line up with TRBD2. After removal of 6 bases from V and 3 bases from J, the junction contained 17 bases not matched to a gene. Germline V gives CDR1 SQVTM, CDR2 ANQGSEA. This CDR3 is 17 amino acids long. CDR3 coding DNA: TGCAGCGTGCACACCGACCTTATAGCGGGACAAACAGATACGCAGTATTTT. Protein sequence: CSVHTDLIAGQTDTQYF.

Only a few counts were recorded for this clonotype. This rearrangement joins TRBV29-1 to TRBJ2-5; the match to TRBD2 covers 7 bases. The V segment lost 7 bases and the J segment 5 bases; nucleotides outside the gene matches: 7. The germline CDR1 and CDR2 sequences are SQVTM and ANQGSEA. The CDR3 runs 12 residues. Here the CDR3 DNA reads TGCAGCGCCCAACCGGGGGGTGAGACCCAGTACTTC. Residues: CSAQPGGETQYF.

The chain recombines TRBV7-2 with TRBJ2-1; the D is unclear. The CDR3 is 15 residues long. CDR1 and CDR2 (germline): SGHTA, FQGNSA. The V and J ends lost 0 bases and 4 bases respectively, with 10 bases between them. The CDR3 loop is CASSLAGSRYNEQFF. CDR3 bases: TGTGCCAGCAGCTTAGCGGGTTCAAGGTACAATGAGCAGTTCTTC.

The chain uses TRBV5-1 and TRBJ2-1, with 8 bases fitting TRBD2. The CDR3 runs to 16 residues. From germline, CDR1 is SGHRS and CDR2 YFSETQ. J gave up 8 bases and V 0 bases, and 10 bases lay outside the gene matches. CDR3 coding DNA: TGCGCCAGCAGCTTGGTTACCGGGACTAGAGACCATGAGCAGTTCTTC. Translation gives CASSLVTGTRDHEQFF.

A few counts support this clonotype. The chain joins TRBV29-1 to TRBJ2-5, with 7 bases fitting TRBD1. The CDR3 contains 12 residues. The V gene's germline CDR1 is SQVTM and CDR2 ANQGSEA. Trimming took 6 bases from V and 4 from J; bases not matched to a gene: 5. The CDR3 bases are TGCAGCGTAAACAGGGGACGAGAGACCCAGTACTTC. Translating it yields CSVNRGRETQYF. The variable domain in full, with the rest retrieved from reference TRBV29-1 and TRBJ2-5, is SAVISQKPSRDICQRGTSLTIQCQVDSQVTMMFWYRQQPGQSLTLIATANQGSEATYESGFVIDKFPISRPNLTFSTLTVSNMSPEDSSIYLCSVNRGRETQYFGPGTRLLVL.

V is TRBV4-3 and J is TRBJ1-2, with TRBD1 as a possible D gene (6 bases). V was clipped by 1 base and J by 0 bases, with 12 bases between them. CDR1 LGHNA and CDR2 YSLEER come from the germline V gene. This CDR3 comprises 16 residues. The CDR3 sequence is CASSQGLDRANYGYTF. Written as DNA, the CDR3 is TGCGCCAGCAGCCAAGGGTTGGACAGAGCTAACTATGGCTACACCTTC.

The chain combines TRBV29-1 with TRBJ1-2; D not certain. The CDR3 loop spans 12 amino acids. The V and J ends lost 0 bases and 4 bases respectively, with 6 bases between them. Germline assignment: CDR1 SQVTM and CDR2 ANQGSEA. The CDR3 DNA follows: TGCAGCGTTGAAGATCGCCGCTATGGCTACACCTTC. It specifies CSVEDRRYGYTF. The full variable domain, its missing parts supplied by reference TRBV29-1 and TRBJ1-2, is SAVISQKPSRDICQRGTSLTIQCQVDSQVTMMFWYRQQPGQSLTLIATANQGSEATYESGFVIDKFPISRPNLTFSTLTVSNMSPEDSSIYLCSVEDRRYGYTFGSGTRLTVV.

A word on this clonotype: The junction does not match germline at one end; this may be a read error. This rearrangement joins TRBV2 to TRBJ2-7; 13 nucleotides align to TRBD2. Looked up from germline, CDR1 is SNHLY and CDR2 is FYNNEI. The CDR3 contains 16 residues. CDR3 DNA sequence: TGTGCCAGCAGCGAAGCGGGATCTCGGACTAGCGGGGGGCAGTACTTC. It translates to CASSEAGSRTSGGQYF.

The sample holds many counts of this clonotype. The genes are TRBV3-1 and TRBJ2-1; 13 bases line up with TRBD2. CDR3 length equals 15 residues. Germline CDR1 is LGHDT and CDR2 is YNNKEL (reference sequence). Trimming took 4 bases from V and 9 from J; bases not matched to a gene: 6. The CDR3: CASSRTSGGGLEQFF. The CDR3 nucleotides read TGTGCCAGCAGCCGCACTAGCGGGGGGGGACTTGAGCAGTTCTTC.

This clonotype was counted once. This sequence joins TRBV27 and TRBJ2-7, with TRBD1 matching 7 bases. Trimming took 6 bases from V and 5 from J; bases not matched to a gene: 16. CDR3 length equals 16 residues. CDR1 is MNHEY and CDR2 is SMNVEV in the germline V gene (reference sequence). CDR3 bases: TGTGCCAGCAGGCCGGGTGGGACGACAGGGATCGACGAGCAGTACTTC. Its protein product is CASRPGGTTGIDEQYF.

Only a few counts were recorded for this clonotype. The gene calls are TRBV5-6 and TRBJ2-3, with a possible D match to TRBD1 (5 bases). CDR3 length: 15 residues. The germline V gene has CDR1 SGHDT and CDR2 YYEEEE. V was pared by 0 bases and J by 0 bases, with 8 bases between. The CDR3 spells CASSLAYRSTDTQYF. Written as DNA, the CDR3 is TGTGCCAGCAGCTTGGCCTACAGGAGCACAGATACGCAGTATTTT.

The gene calls are TRBV20-1 and TRBJ1-2, with D unclear. Germline-derived CDR1 and CDR2 are DFQATT and SNEGSKA (reference sequence). The CDR3 covers 16 residues. V lost 0 bases and J lost 3, with 17 bases in between. The DNA for the CDR3 is TGCAGTGCTAGAGACGATAGGGCGGAGTTTTACTATGGCTACACCTTC. Its translation: CSARDDRAEFYYGYTF.

The chain combines TRBV20-1 with TRBJ2-7, with TRBD1 identical over 8 bases. Per germline, CDR1 DFQATT and CDR2 SNEGSKA (reference sequence). Unmatched junction bases numbered 8, after V lost 5 bases and J lost 2 bases. The CDR3 totals 14 residues. The CDR3 DNA reads TGCAGTGCTGAGGACAGGGCGACAGCCTACGAGCAGTACTTC. Its translation is CSAEDRATAYEQYF.

The chain carries TRBV29-1 and TRBJ2-7, with D perhaps matching TRBD1 (6 bases). V gave up 7 bases and J gave up 2 bases, with 15 bases separating them. Per germline, CDR1 SQVTM and CDR2 ANQGSEA. The CDR3 covers 13 residues. The CDR3 protein is CSAASQGAYEQYF. The DNA of the CDR3 is TGCAGCGCCGCCTCACAGGGTGCCTACGAGCAGTACTTC.

The chain has TRBV4-2 and TRBJ2-3, with 10 nucleotides matching TRBD2. This CDR3 spans 19 amino acids. Trimming removed 0 bases from V and 8 bases from J; junction bases left unmatched: 17. From germline, CDR1 is LGHNA and CDR2 YNFKEQ. The CDR3 reads CASSQDKRGGAGIAGTQYF. In nucleotides, the CDR3 is TGTGCCAGCAGCCAAGATAAGCGGGGGGGTGCAGGGATAGCGGGTACGCAGTATTTT.